The 13 T cell receptor beta chains given below trace back to one sample, sequenced in a study of blood T cells in healthy people across ages. A second PCR, run for about 6 to 12 cycles, used a sample-barcoded 5' primer plus a J-beta primer mix. One entry per CDR3 protein results from TCRdb running MiXCR on the 5' RACE reads. Of more than 1.4 million distinct CDR3 sequences detected, approximately 42% appear once; the ten largest clones hold 7% to 9.5%. Sequenced input: blood. The receptor source for this set is a woman in her late teens or twenties in good health.

The chain carries TRBV6-5 and TRBJ1-3; D is unclear. This CDR3 contains 15 residues. The V end was cut by 4 bases, the J end by 0 bases, with 10 bases between. Germline V CDR1 and CDR2: MNHEY, SVGAGI. This chain's CDR3 is CASSSRDFSGNTIYF. The DNA for the CDR3 is TGTGCCAGCAGTTCCAGAGATTTCTCTGGAAACACCATATATTTT.

This clonotype was seen more than once but under ten times. V usage is TRBV6-5 and J usage is TRBJ1-6; a possible D gene is TRBD1 (6 bases). The germline V and J ends were trimmed by 2 bases and 6 bases, with 11 bases remaining between them. CDR3 length: 15 amino acids. CDR1 is MNHEY and CDR2 is SVGAGI in the germline V gene. CDR3 protein: CASSYRTASNSPLHF. CDR3 nucleotides: TGTGCCAGCAGTTACCGGACAGCGAGTAATTCACCCCTCCACTTT.

CDR3 coding DNA: TGTGCCAGCAGCACAGGGGGCTTGGAAGCTTTCTTT. It is translated as CASSTGGLEAFF. The gene calls are TRBV6-5 and TRBJ1-1; TRBD1 agrees at 9 bases. V shed 6 bases, J shed 8 bases, and the junction held 4 bases outside the gene matches. In germline, CDR1 is MNHEY, CDR2 SVGAGI. There are 12 residues in the CDR3.

The rearrangement uses TRBV12-3 or TRBV12-4 and TRBJ2-5; no clear D. The J call is doubtful: the DNA matches TRBJ2-7 better. The CDR3 runs to 13 residues. The CDR3 nucleotides are TGTGCCAGCAGTTTACGTGTCAAGGGCGAGCAGTACTTC. It translates to CASSLRVKGEQYF.

This clonotype was detected a few times. The chain is built from TRBV6-1 and TRBJ1-2; tentatively, D is TRBD1 (5 bases). Germline values: CDR1 MNHNS, CDR2 SASEGT. This CDR3 has 14 residues. The V and J ends lost 1 base and 6 bases respectively, with 12 bases between them. The CDR3 reads CASSEEAGRNGYTF. The CDR3 nucleotides read TGTGCCAGCAGTGAAGAGGCGGGGCGGAATGGCTACACCTTC.

The chain uses TRBV6-5 and TRBJ1-2; D unresolved. This CDR3 is built from 15 residues. CDR1 and CDR2 (germline): MNHEY, SVGAGI. V shed 0 bases and J shed 2 bases, with 10 bases lying between them. DNA of the CDR3: TGTGCCAGCAGTTACTCAAGCGGTGCCAACTATGGCTACACCTTC. Translating it yields CASSYSSGANYGYTF.

This clonotype has only one observation. Its ends do not fully match the called genes, so a read error is possible. The rearrangement uses TRBV6-2 or TRBV6-3 and TRBJ2-7, with TRBD2 as a possible D gene (6 bases). This CDR3 comprises 12 residues. The germline V gene has CDR1 MNHEY and CDR2 SVGEGT. CDR3 nucleotides: TGTGCCAGTTCGGGGGTCGGGGTCGAGCGGTACTTC. Amino acid sequence: CASSGVGVERYF.

This clonotype occurred a few times. J is TRBJ1-4 and V is TRBV4-1; D is undetermined. V lost 0 bases, J lost 10 bases, and 15 bases lay in between. This CDR3 is built from 15 residues. Germline V gene data show CDR1 as MGHRA and CDR2 as YSYEKL. The CDR3 sequence: CASSQENSQWGKLFF. The CDR3 bases are TGCGCCAGCAGCCAAGAAAACTCCCAGTGGGGAAAACTGTTTTTT.

This clonotype was counted a single time. The junction does not match germline at one end; this may be a read error. V and J are TRBV10-3 and TRBJ1-1; D is undetermined. The V gene's germline CDR1 is ENHRY and CDR2 SYGVKD. The CDR3 covers 14 residues. The CDR3 here is CAISETALNTGAFF. The CDR3, as DNA: TGTGCCATCAGTGAGACAGCTTTGAACACTGGAGCTTTCTTT.

This chain joins TRBV7-9 and TRBJ2-7; D is unclear. Per the germline V gene, CDR1 is SEHNR and CDR2 is FQNEAQ (reference sequence). Trimming pared 7 bases from V and 6 bases from J, leaving 16 bases between. This CDR3 comprises 13 residues. This CDR3 is CASTPGLTCEQYF. In nucleotides, the CDR3 is TGTGCCAGCACGCCAGGCTTAACCTGCGAGCAGTACTTC.

In the case of this clonotype: Its ends do not fully match the called genes, so a read error is possible. This CDR3 reads CASSLDIQRGYERYF. In DNA, the CDR3 is TGTGCCAGCAGCTTAGACATCCAGCGGGGTTACGAGCGGTACTTC. The chain employs TRBV5-5 and TRBJ2-7, with 7 bases fitting TRBD2. This CDR3 has 15 residues. The germline gives CDR1 SGHKS, CDR2 YYEKEE (reference sequence).

The chain uses TRBV3-1 and TRBJ1-1, with a possible D match to TRBD1 (6 bases). This CDR3 is built from 15 residues. V was cut by 2 bases and J by 2 bases, with 12 bases left in between. Germline lookup yields CDR1 LGHDT and CDR2 YNNKEL (reference sequence). CDR3 amino acids: CASSQTNRANTEAFF. The CDR3 nucleotides are TGTGCCAGCAGCCAAACCAACAGGGCAAACACTGAAGCTTTCTTT.

The count of this clonotype is one. J is TRBJ2-7 and V is TRBV18, with D perhaps TRBD1 or TRBD2 (5 bases each). V was trimmed by 1 base and J by 0 bases, leaving 10 bases between them. The CDR3 runs to 15 residues. Germline V lookup: CDR1 KGHSH, CDR2 LQKENI. This chain's CDR3 is CASSPRDGGSYEQYF. CDR3 DNA: TGTGCCAGCTCACCACGTGATGGGGGCTCCTACGAGCAGTACTTC.